This TCR beta chain comes out of a study of shared clonotypes between healthy human individuals. In the case of this clone: Its target is not known.

CD45RO-negative, CCR7-selected cells formed the naive CD8 fraction, which excluded terminally differentiated effector memory CD45RA+ cells. Study-wide results and limits: It was the non-shared clonotypes that had lower generation probabilities than clonotypes shared by all four donors. Across a few donors, naive CD4 shared roughly 5%, naive CD8 around 4%, memory CD4 2.3%, memory CD8 about 0.4%.

Germline loops: CDR1 SGHAT, CDR2 FQNNGV. This CDR3 is built from 16 residues. Trimming at V came to 4 bases and at J to 2 bases, leaving 9 bases not matched to a gene. The protocol was immunoSEQ multiplex PCR, while the TCRdb copy is restricted to in-frame clones and leaves out a portion. Of about 680,000 clones listed, roughly 94% are singletons. The chain carries TRBV11-2 and TRBJ2-7, with TRBD2 matching over 9 bases. The source material was naive CD8+ T cells sorted from blood. This clonotype was sampled from a man aged 30-40 years in good health. For the CDR3, the DNA is TGTGCCAGCAGCTCTGGGGCGGGACTAGCTACCTACGAGCAGTACTTC. Translating gives CASSSGAGLATYEQYF.